Listed here is a single TCR beta chain. Its antigen specificity is not known. No much larger clonotype is one base removed from it; base qualities were not supplied. In the same sample, other DNA sequences code for this CDR3. The data derive from a study of Ad26.COV2.S vaccination and SARS-CoV-2 variants (dated by TCRdb to about 2021). Broadly, across the study: Vaccine-arm donors came from COV1001, a multicentre, randomized, double-blind, placebo-controlled phase I-IIa trial of Ad26.COV2.S in healthy adults. Ad26.COV2.S was given intramuscularly at 5x10^10 or 1x10^11 viral particles, as a single shot or as two shots 56 days apart. TCRbeta repertoire sequencing was used to assess the specificity and breadth of SARS-CoV-2-reactive T cell receptors after Ad26.COV2.S vaccination. The TCR-sequenced set comprised approximately 30 samples: 19 Ad26.COV2.S vaccine recipients, 5 placebo recipients and 8 SARS-CoV-2 convalescent individuals. Trial participants were randomized into five groups of five: low-dose or high-dose Ad26.COV2.S given once or twice, or placebo on both occasions. Throughout the experiments and outcome assessment, investigators stayed blinded to trial group allocation. Paper-wide results and their limitations: Substantial breadth of spike-specific CD8+ and CD4+ T cell responses was reported after vaccination. Comparing responses between vaccine doses or regimens was not something the study was powered to do. Vaccine and placebo recipients had similar non-spike TCR breadth, a finding consistent with the vaccine containing only spike. Higher spike-specific TCR breadth was observed in Ad26.COV2.S recipients than in placebo recipients (P = 0.0014). The authors noted that total T cell responses may have been underestimated by the TCR breadth and depth analyses.

In the paper's terms, the treatment or condition label means: over 15 received Ad26.COV2.S at low or high dose, single or two shots; roughly five received placebo; per-sample allocation not given. Repertoires of vaccine and placebo recipients were sequenced from samples collected on day 63 after the first injection. In Cohort 1b, about 27 adults aged 18-55 years were enrolled at a single site in Boston, USA, between 29 July and 7 August 2020. Ad26.COV2.S consisted of a replication-incompetent adenovirus type 26 vector by which a prefusion-stabilized SARS-CoV-2 spike protein from the original Wuhan strain was expressed. The immunoSEQ Assay was the method used to sequence TCRbeta CDR3 regions. After extraction, genomic DNA underwent amplification by bias-controlled multiplex PCR, followed by high-throughput sequencing. Per the source publication's procedure: To quantify the absolute abundance of every unique TCRbeta CDR3 region, sequences were collapsed and filtered. T cell fraction was estimated by normalization of TCRbeta template counts to usable DNA, with usable DNA being measured through amplification of reference genes present in all nucleated cells. Repertoire TCRs were annotated as SARS-CoV-2-specific when V gene, CDR3 amino acid sequence and J gene were exactly matched to a known reactive TCR set. MIRA supplied the reference SARS-CoV-2 TCR set, which was filtered for enrichment in COVID-19-positive ImmuneCODE repertoires so that public or cross-reactive TCRs were removed. Drawing on the MIRA antigens, annotated TCRs were analysed further at the level of specific ORF or position within ORF. Breadth was defined as the number of annotated unique rearrangements divided by the total number of unique productive rearrangements, and depth was defined as the summed frequency of the annotated unique rearrangements. Group comparisons of TCR breadth used two-sided Wilcoxon rank-sum tests. In its TCRdb copy, this immuneACCESS table keeps in-frame sequences only and misses some clones. Where compared with another copy, unresolved V genes explain less than half of these, and the others have no known cause. V and J calls and clone size follow that table, whereas D and trimming were derived from the DNA. For this sample the table gives 500,000 or so clones, of which roughly 89% were detected only once. The biggest ten clones account for 9.5% to 15% of the sample.

There are 11 amino acids in the CDR3, from cysteine to phenylalanine inclusive. The read is trimmed to its CDR3 DNA, 33 bases read in frame from base 1. V is reduced by 2 bases and J by 7 bases, leaving a spacing of 6 bases between them. The clonotype comes from a person aged 18-60 years who received the Ad26.COV2.S COVID-19 vaccine or a placebo. Source: peripheral blood, taken in a trial of Ad26.COV2.S vaccine versus placebo. Here the chain combines TRBV12-3 or TRBV12-4 and TRBJ2-7; TRBD2 could be the D gene, as 5 bases match. The CDR3 protein sequence reads: CASSLRGEQYF. The bases read TGTGCCAGCAGTTTACGGGGAGAGCAGTACTTC.